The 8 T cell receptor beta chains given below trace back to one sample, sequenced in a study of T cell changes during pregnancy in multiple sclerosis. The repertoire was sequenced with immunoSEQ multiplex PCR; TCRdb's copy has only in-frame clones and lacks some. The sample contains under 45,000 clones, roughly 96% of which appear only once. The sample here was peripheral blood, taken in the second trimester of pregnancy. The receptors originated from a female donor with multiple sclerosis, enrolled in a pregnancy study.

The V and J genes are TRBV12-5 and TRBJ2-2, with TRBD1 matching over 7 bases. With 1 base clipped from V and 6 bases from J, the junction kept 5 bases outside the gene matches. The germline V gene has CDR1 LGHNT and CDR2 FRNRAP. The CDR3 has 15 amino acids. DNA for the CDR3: TGTGCTAGTGGTTTGGGACAGGGAAGGGCCGGGGAGCTGTTTTTT. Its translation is CASGLGQGRAGELFF.

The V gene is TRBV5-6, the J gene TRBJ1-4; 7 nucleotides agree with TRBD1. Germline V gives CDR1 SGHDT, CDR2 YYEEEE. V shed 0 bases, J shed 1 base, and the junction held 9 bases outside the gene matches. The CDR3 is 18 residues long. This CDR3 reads CASSLDSRGKGTNEKLFF. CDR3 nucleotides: TGTGCCAGCAGCTTGGATAGCAGGGGGAAGGGAACTAATGAAAAACTGTTTTTT.

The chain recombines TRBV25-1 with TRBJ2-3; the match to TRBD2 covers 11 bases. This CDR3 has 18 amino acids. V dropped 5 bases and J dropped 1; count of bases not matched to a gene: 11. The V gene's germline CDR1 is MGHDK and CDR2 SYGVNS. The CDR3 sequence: CASSPPASGGLRTDTQYF. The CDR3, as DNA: TGTGCCAGCAGTCCCCCCGCTAGCGGGGGGCTTCGCACAGATACGCAGTATTTT.

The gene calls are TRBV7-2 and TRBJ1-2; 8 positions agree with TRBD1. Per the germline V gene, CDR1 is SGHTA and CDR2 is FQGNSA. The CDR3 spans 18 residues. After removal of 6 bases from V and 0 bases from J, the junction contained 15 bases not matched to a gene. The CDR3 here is CASRPDRAVGTSNYGYTF. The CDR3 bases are TGTGCCAGCAGGCCGGACAGGGCTGTTGGGACCTCTAACTATGGCTACACCTTC.

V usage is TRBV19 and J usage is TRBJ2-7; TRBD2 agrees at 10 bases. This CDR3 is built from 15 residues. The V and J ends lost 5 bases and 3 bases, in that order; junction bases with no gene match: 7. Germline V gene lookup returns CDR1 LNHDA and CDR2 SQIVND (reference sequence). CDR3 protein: CASSHPGTSVYEQYF. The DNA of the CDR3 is TGTGCCAGTAGTCACCCCGGGACTAGCGTCTACGAGCAGTACTTC.

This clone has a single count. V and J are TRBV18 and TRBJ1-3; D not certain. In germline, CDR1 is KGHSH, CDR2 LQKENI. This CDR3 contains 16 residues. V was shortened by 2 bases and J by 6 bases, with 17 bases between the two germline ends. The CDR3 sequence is CASSPGGSSRENTIYF. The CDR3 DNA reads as TGTGCCAGCTCACCAGGTGGCAGCTCTAGAGAAAACACCATATATTTT.

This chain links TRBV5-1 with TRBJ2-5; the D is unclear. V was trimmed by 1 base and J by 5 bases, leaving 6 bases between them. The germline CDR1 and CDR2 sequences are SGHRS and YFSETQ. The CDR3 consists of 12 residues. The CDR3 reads CASSLSTETQYF. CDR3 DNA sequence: TGCGCCAGCAGCTTGTCTACGGAGACCCAGTACTTC.

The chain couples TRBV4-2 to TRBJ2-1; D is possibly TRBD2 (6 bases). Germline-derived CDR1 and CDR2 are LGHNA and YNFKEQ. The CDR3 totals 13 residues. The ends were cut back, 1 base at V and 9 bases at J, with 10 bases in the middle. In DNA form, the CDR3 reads TGTGCCAGCAGCCAAGGACTAGAAGGTGAGCAGTTCTTC. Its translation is CASSQGLEGEQFF.